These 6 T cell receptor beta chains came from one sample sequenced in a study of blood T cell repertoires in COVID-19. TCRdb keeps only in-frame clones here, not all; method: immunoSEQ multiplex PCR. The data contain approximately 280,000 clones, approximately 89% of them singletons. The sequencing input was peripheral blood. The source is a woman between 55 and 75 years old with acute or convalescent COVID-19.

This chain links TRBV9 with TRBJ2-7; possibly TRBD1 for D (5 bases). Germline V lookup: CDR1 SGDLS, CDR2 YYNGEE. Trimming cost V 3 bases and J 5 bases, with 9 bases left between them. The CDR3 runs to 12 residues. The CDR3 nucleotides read TGTGCCAGCAGCGGGCAGGGCCACGAGCAGTACTTC. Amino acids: CASSGQGHEQYF.

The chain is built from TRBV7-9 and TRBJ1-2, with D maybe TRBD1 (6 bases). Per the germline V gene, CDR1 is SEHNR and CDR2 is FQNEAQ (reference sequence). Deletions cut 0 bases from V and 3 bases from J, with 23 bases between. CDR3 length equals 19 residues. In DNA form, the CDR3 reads TGTGCCAGCAGCTTAGCTCTCGCGACAGGCAGGATTGCTGACTATGGCTACACCTTC. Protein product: CASSLALATGRIADYGYTF.

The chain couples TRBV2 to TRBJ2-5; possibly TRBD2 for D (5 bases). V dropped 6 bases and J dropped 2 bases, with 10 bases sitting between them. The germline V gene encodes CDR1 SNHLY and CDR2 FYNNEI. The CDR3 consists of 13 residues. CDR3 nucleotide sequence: TGTGCCAGCAGGAAGGACTGGCAAGAGACCCAGTACTTC. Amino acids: CASRKDWQETQYF.

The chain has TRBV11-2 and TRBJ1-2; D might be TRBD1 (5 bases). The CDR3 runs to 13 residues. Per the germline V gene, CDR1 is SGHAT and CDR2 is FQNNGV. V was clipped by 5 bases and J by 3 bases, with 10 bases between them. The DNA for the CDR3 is TGTGCCAGCAGCCCGGGACTCGACTATGGCTACACCTTC. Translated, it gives CASSPGLDYGYTF.

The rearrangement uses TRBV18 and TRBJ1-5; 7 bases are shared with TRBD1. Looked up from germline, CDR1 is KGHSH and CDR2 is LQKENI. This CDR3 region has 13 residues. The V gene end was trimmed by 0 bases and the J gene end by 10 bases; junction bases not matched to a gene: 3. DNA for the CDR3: TGTGCCAGCTCACCACCAGACAGGGCACCCCAGCATTTT. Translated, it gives CASSPPDRAPQHF.

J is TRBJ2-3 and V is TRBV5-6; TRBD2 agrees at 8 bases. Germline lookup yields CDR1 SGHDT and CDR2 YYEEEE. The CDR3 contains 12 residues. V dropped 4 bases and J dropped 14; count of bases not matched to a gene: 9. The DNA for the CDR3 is TGTGCCAGCAGCCCATCCGGGACTAGTATGTATTTT. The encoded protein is CASSPSGTSMYF.